This record looks at one T cell receptor (beta chain) sequence and its context. A junction boundary mismatches the germline segment, possibly from a read error. Looked up from germline, CDR1 is MNHNS and CDR2 is SASEGT. The CDR3 covers 13 residues. These data are taken from a study of CD8+CD57+ T cells in acquired aplastic anemia. Sequencing was done on patients that had shown CD8+CD57+ cell expansion by flow cytometry. The use of genomic DNA as template underpinned the TCR beta VDJ and CDR3 profiling. TCRdb used MiXCR to reprocess the reads, holding one entry per CDR3 protein. The sample lists 90,000 to 150,000 distinct CDR3 sequences, 55% to 60% seen once, with roughly 30% in the top ten.

Material for sequencing was sorted CD4+, CD8+, or CD8+CD57+ T cells (not recorded which) from PBMCs. The clonotype was recovered from a human donor with aplastic anemia. The chain combines TRBV6-1 with TRBJ1-2; the D gene is possibly TRBD1 (5 bases). CDR3 nucleotides: TGTGCCATCAGTGATGCGACAGTCTATGGCTACACCTTC. Its protein is CAISDATVYGYTF.